The sequence of this T cell receptor beta chain was determined in a study of radiotherapy plus CTLA-4 blockade in lung cancer (dated by TCRdb to 2017 to 2018). For context, the study as a whole: Objective responses occurred in more than 15% of enrolled patients, and approximately 34% achieved disease control.

The research as a whole found: Early dynamic changes in blood T cell clones, together with increased serum interferon-beta after radiation, were reported as the strongest predictors of response. After treatment with radiotherapy and ipilimumab, TCR clones that originated in tumors expanded in peripheral blood.

Trimming removed 0 bases from V and 4 bases from J, leaving 10 bases between the germline ends. The CDR3 holds 14 amino acids from the cysteine to the phenylalanine. The kept DNA is CDR3 alone, 42 bases in frame from the first base. CDR1 and CDR2, per the germline V gene, are SGDLS and YYNGEE. The method was the immunoSEQ multiplex PCR assay. In its TCRdb copy, this immuneACCESS table keeps in-frame sequences only and misses some clones. Where compared with another copy, unresolved V genes explain less than half of these, and the others have no known cause. The sample table shows 75,000 to 95,000 clones, and approximately 79% are seen once. Over 12% of the sample is taken by the ten largest. In its sample, this clone was seen once. The specificity of this receptor is unknown. No base quality values were provided; no much bigger clone lies one nucleotide off. The study evaluated CTLA-4 blockade (ipilimumab) given together with focal radiation therapy in patients who had chemo-refractory metastatic non-small-cell lung cancer.

The sample in question was peripheral blood, obtained from a patient treated with radiotherapy plus ipilimumab. This TCR was recovered from a human donor with non-small cell lung cancer that progressed on radiotherapy plus ipilimumab. This receptor chain uses TRBV9 and TRBJ1-2, with no reliable assignment of the D segment. CDR3 protein: CASSVGTVSYGYTF. The nucleotide sequence is given as TGTGCCAGCAGCGTAGGGACGGTGAGCTATGGCTACACCTTC.